This passage covers 30 T cell receptor beta chains from one sample sequenced in a study of cytomegalovirus exposure and HLA in healthy donors (TCRdb year 2017). The library came from the immunoSEQ multiplex PCR assay. For the multiplex PCR, a mixture combining 60 forward primers for TCR Vbeta segments and 13 reverse primers for TCR Jbeta segments was used. Drawn from immuneACCESS, this table holds only the in-frame rearrangements with V and J called that TCRdb kept. Clones are partly lost; checked studies trace under half to an unresolved V gene and leave the rest unexplained. The sample table records 55,000 to 80,000 clones; about 68% of these occur just once. Approximately 7.8% of the sample is in the top ten clones. Sequenced: PBMCs. The receptors shown here come from a woman in her 30s in good health and CMV-seropositive.

The rearrangement links TRBV5-1 to TRBJ2-2, with a weak D call TRBD1 (6 bases). Germline V gives CDR1 SGHRS, CDR2 YFSETQ. This CDR3 has 13 amino acids. V lost 7 bases and J 4 bases, leaving 11 bases between the germline ends. CDR3 bases: TGCGCCAGCCGGACAGTAGGCACCGGGGAGCTGTTTTTT. It yields the protein CASRTVGTGELFF.

V and J are TRBV5-6 and TRBJ2-5, with 7 bases aligning to TRBD2. Matching the DNA end better, TRBJ2-7 makes the J call doubtful. This CDR3 comprises 14 residues. Germline CDR1 and CDR2: SGHDT and YYEEEE. The chain's CDR3 is CASSRGGAAYEQYF. For the CDR3, the DNA is TGTGCCAGCAGCCGGGGAGGGGCAGCCTACGAGCAGTACTTC.

At least ten counts were recorded for this clone. Other nucleotide sequences in the sample specify the same CDR3. The chain has TRBV10-3 and TRBJ2-2, with D possibly matching TRBD1 (6 bases). V was clipped by 3 bases and J by 0 bases, with 8 bases between them. The V gene's germline CDR1 is ENHRY and CDR2 SYGVKD. The CDR3 covers 15 residues. CDR3 coding DNA: TGTGCCATCAGTGAAAGGGGGACGAACACCGGGGAGCTGTTTTTT. This sequence encodes CAISERGTNTGELFF.

V and J are TRBV28 and TRBJ2-7; a weak D match, TRBD2 (6 bases). Germline V CDR1 and CDR2: MDHEN, SYDVKM. The CDR3 is made up of 19 amino acids. V lost 5 bases and J lost 0, with 26 bases in between. The CDR3 is CASSPRTKLLELGSYEQYF. DNA of the CDR3: TGTGCCAGCAGTCCACGGACTAAACTCCTTGAATTGGGCTCCTACGAGCAGTACTTC.

This rearrangement joins TRBV5-1 to TRBJ2-4; 10 bases fit TRBD2. With V trimmed by 1 base and J by 5 bases, 6 bases remained unmatched. The CDR3 loop spans 16 amino acids. Germline CDR1 SGHRS, CDR2 YFSETQ. CDR3: CASSLMLSGRENIQYF. The CDR3 bases are TGCGCCAGCAGCTTGATGCTGAGCGGGAGGGAAAACATTCAGTACTTC. The full variable domain, completed using reference TRBV5-1 and TRBJ2-4, is KAGVTQTPRYLIKTRGQQVTLSCSPISGHRSVSWYQQTPGQGLQFLFEYFSETQRNKGNFPGRFSGRQFSNSRSEMNVSTLELGDSALYLCASSLMLSGRENIQYFGAGTRLSVL.

This chain joins TRBV2 and TRBJ2-7, with unresolved D. This CDR3 is 14 amino acids long. Looked up from germline, CDR1 is SNHLY and CDR2 is FYNNEI. V lost 7 bases and J lost 0, with 13 bases in between. CDR3 DNA: TGTGCCAGCATTCCCCCGAACAACTCCTACGAGCAGTACTTC. Translated: CASIPPNNSYEQYF.

The genes are TRBV2 and TRBJ1-2, with D tentatively TRBD1 (6 bases). Trimming stripped 1 base from V and 0 bases from J, with 12 bases between. The CDR3 is made up of 16 amino acids. Germline CDR1 is SNHLY and CDR2 is FYNNEI. The CDR3 DNA reads TGTGCCAGCAGTGAAGAGGGGGGGCCCTCTAACTATGGCTACACCTTC. Its translation is CASSEEGGPSNYGYTF. Filled out from reference TRBV2 and TRBJ1-2, the complete variable domain reads EPEVTQTPSHQVTQMGQEVILRCVPISNHLYFYWYRQILGQKVEFLVSFYNNEISEKSEIFDDQFSVERPDGSNFTLKIRSTKLEDSAMYFCASSEEGGPSNYGYTFGSGTRLTVV.

The chain couples TRBV19 to TRBJ2-7; D may be TRBD1 (6 bases). The germline V gene has CDR1 LNHDA and CDR2 SQIVND (reference sequence). The CDR3 length is 14 residues. V lost 7 bases, J lost 0 bases, and 13 bases lay in between. CDR3 DNA sequence: TGTGCCAGTAAACAGGGCTTGAGCTCCTACGAGCAGTACTTC. It yields the protein CASKQGLSSYEQYF. The variable domain in full, with the rest retrieved from reference TRBV19 and TRBJ2-7, is DGGITQSPKYLFRKEGQNVTLSCEQNLNHDAMYWYRQDPGQGLRLIYYSQIVNDFQKGDIAEGYSVSREKKESFPLTVTSAQKNPTAFYLCASKQGLSSYEQYFGPGTRLTVT.

The chain uses TRBV4-1 and TRBJ2-2; maybe TRBD2 (6 bases). V lost 0 bases, J lost 7 bases, and 18 bases lay in between. The CDR3 length is 17 residues. From germline, CDR1 is MGHRA and CDR2 YSYEKL. The CDR3 is CASSQDRGRGSLGELFF. CDR3 sequence (DNA): TGCGCCAGCAGCCAAGATCGCGGACGGGGGTCCCTCGGGGAGCTGTTTTTT.

This sequence joins TRBV5-4 and TRBJ2-5; a possible D gene is TRBD1 (6 bases). The last part of the DNA fits TRBJ2-7 better; the J call may be wrong. There are 16 residues in the CDR3. CDR1 is SGHNT and CDR2 is YYREEE in the germline V gene (reference sequence). The CDR3 nucleotides are TGTGCCAGCAGCTTGGTCAAGGGGTCAGGGGCCTACGAGCAGTACTTC. Translation gives CASSLVKGSGAYEQYF.

This clone has a single count. The rearrangement joins TRBV6-1 to TRBJ1-4, with D unclear. Trimming stripped 2 bases from V and 8 bases from J, with 3 bases between. This CDR3 spans 11 amino acids. The germline CDR1 and CDR2 sequences are MNHNS and SASEGT. CDR3 in DNA: TGTGCCAGCAGTGAACCGGAAAAACTGTTTTTT. As protein: CASSEPEKLFF.

This clone was recorded a few times. This chain uses TRBV6-5 with TRBJ2-7; a possible D gene is TRBD1 (6 bases). CDR1 and CDR2 (germline): MNHEY, SVGAGI. V lost 4 bases to trimming and J lost 1 base, with 14 bases between them. The CDR3 loop spans 15 amino acids. CDR3 nucleotide sequence: TGTGCCAGCAGTTCGTCCGGGACAAAGTCCTACGAGCAGTACTTC. Encoded protein: CASSSSGTKSYEQYF.

The chain is built from TRBV19 and TRBJ1-3, with D uncertain. This CDR3 contains 13 residues. Per germline, CDR1 LNHDA and CDR2 SQIVND (reference sequence). The ends were cut back, 3 bases at V and 2 bases at J, with 5 bases in the middle. This CDR3 reads CASSIGAGNTIYF. The CDR3 nucleotides are TGTGCCAGTAGTATCGGAGCTGGAAACACCATATATTTT.

The V call is TRBV5-4, the J call TRBJ1-1, with TRBD1 identical over 7 bases. From germline, CDR1 is SGHNT and CDR2 YYREEE (reference sequence). Germline trimming cut 1 base from V and 6 bases from J; bases unmatched to any gene: 9. This CDR3 has 15 residues. CDR3 coding DNA: TGTGCCAGCAGCTTGCCGGGACAGAGTGGCGCTGAAGCTTTCTTT. Translation: CASSLPGQSGAEAFF. The full variable domain, its missing parts supplied by reference TRBV5-4 and TRBJ1-1, is ETGVTQSPTHLIKTRGQQVTLRCSSQSGHNTVSWYQQALGQGPQFIFQYYREEENGRGNFPPRFSGLQFPNYSSELNVNALELDDSALYLCASSLPGQSGAEAFFGQGTRLTVV.

The chain is built from TRBV9 and TRBJ1-2; D remains ambiguous. Per the germline V gene, CDR1 is SGDLS and CDR2 is YYNGEE. Trimming shortened V by 4 bases and J by 1 base, and 11 bases separated the two germline ends. The CDR3 contains 14 residues. For the CDR3, the DNA is TGTGCCAGCAGCCCCCAAGCCGTTAACTATGGCTACACCTTC. Translation: CASSPQAVNYGYTF. Full variable domain (remainder filled in from reference TRBV9 and TRBJ1-2): DSGVTQTPKHLITATGQRVTLRCSPRSGDLSVYWYQQSLDQGLQFLIQYYNGEERAKGNILERFSAQQFPDLHSELNLSSLELGDSALYFCASSPQAVNYGYTFGSGTRLTVV.

This clone was seen a few times. The chain has TRBV27 and TRBJ2-3, with 8 nucleotides matching TRBD1. J gave up 3 bases and V 6 bases, and 5 bases lay outside the gene matches. CDR3 size: 14 residues. CDR1 MNHEY and CDR2 SMNVEV come from the germline V gene (reference sequence). The CDR3 loop is CASREDRVTDTQYF. The CDR3 DNA reads TGTGCCAGCAGAGAGGACAGGGTGACAGATACGCAGTATTTT.

V usage is TRBV11-2 and J usage is TRBJ2-1; 11 bases match TRBD1. CDR3 length equals 17 residues. Trimming took 5 bases from V and 11 from J; bases not matched to a gene: 17. The germline V gene has CDR1 SGHAT and CDR2 FQNNGV. For the CDR3, the DNA is TGTGCCAGCAGCCTGATTTACTTCGGGACAGGGGGTTCCCAGCAGTTCTTC. This gives the protein CASSLIYFGTGGSQQFF.

The V gene is TRBV4-1, the J gene TRBJ2-7; 10 nucleotides align to TRBD1. V shed 4 bases, J shed 7 bases, and the junction held 4 bases outside the gene matches. The CDR3 is 13 residues long. Germline V gene lookup returns CDR1 MGHRA and CDR2 YSYEKL. For the CDR3, the DNA is TGCGCCAGCAGCCCAGGACAGGGGGTTGAGCAGTACTTC. Translated: CASSPGQGVEQYF.

This clone came up a few times. The gene calls are TRBV6-6 and TRBJ2-3; 7 nucleotides line up with TRBD2. This CDR3 region has 14 residues. Trimming cost V 3 bases and J 4 bases; bases outside gene matches: 4. The V gene's germline CDR1 is MNHNY and CDR2 SVGAGI (reference sequence). The CDR3 region is CASSYGGGPDTQYF. CDR3 nucleotides: TGTGCCAGCAGTTATGGGGGAGGGCCAGATACGCAGTATTTT.

The V gene is TRBV4-3, the J gene TRBJ1-2; D is ambiguous. This CDR3 contains 15 residues. Per the germline V gene, CDR1 is LGHNA and CDR2 is YSLEER. With 4 bases removed from V and 1 base from J, the gap between germline ends came to 13 bases. CDR3 region: CASSRAGDNNYGYTF. The CDR3 DNA is TGCGCCAGCAGCCGAGCAGGTGACAATAACTATGGCTACACCTTC.

This clone has just one count. V gene TRBV7-2 combines with J gene TRBJ1-2; maybe TRBD1 (5 bases). The CDR3 covers 15 residues. Germline CDR1 SGHTA, CDR2 FQGNSA. V was clipped by 0 bases and J by 4 bases, with 12 bases between them. CDR3 in DNA: TGTGCCAGCAGCTTAGCGATACAGGTCGGCTATGGCTACACCTTC. Translating it yields CASSLAIQVGYGYTF.

The chain combines TRBV30 with TRBJ2-5; 11 bases align to TRBD1. V lost 5 bases to trimming and J lost 5 bases; unmatched junction nucleotides: 7. Germline V gene sequence: CDR1 GTSNPN, CDR2 SVGIG (reference sequence). This CDR3 comprises 14 residues. The CDR3 spells CAWGGTGGVETQYF. For the CDR3, the DNA is TGTGCCTGGGGGGGGACAGGGGGAGTCGAGACCCAGTACTTC.

This clone occurred a few times. The chain joins TRBV7-8 to TRBJ1-2; perhaps TRBD1 as D (5 bases). Trimming removed 1 base from V and 1 base from J, with 10 bases in between. Germline CDR1 SGHVS, CDR2 FQNEAQ. The CDR3 runs 15 residues. The CDR3 sequence: CASSLEDSYNYGYTF. In DNA form, the CDR3 reads TGTGCCAGCAGCTTAGAAGACAGTTATAACTATGGCTACACCTTC.

This clone was recorded a few times. The V gene is TRBV7-9, the J gene TRBJ1-1, with 9 bases matching TRBD1. Looked up from germline, CDR1 is SEHNR and CDR2 is FQNEAQ (reference sequence). The CDR3 has 15 residues. The V and J ends lost 5 bases and 2 bases, in that order; junction bases with no gene match: 6. The CDR3 protein is CASSQTGGVNTEAFF. The CDR3 DNA is TGTGCCAGCAGCCAAACAGGGGGCGTTAACACTGAAGCTTTCTTT.

This clone was recorded a few times. The chain has TRBV4-1 and TRBJ1-2, with 12 bases that match TRBD1. From germline, CDR1 is MGHRA and CDR2 YSYEKL. The junction had 6 bases not matched to a gene; V was cut back by 0 bases and J by 4 bases. The CDR3 extends over 17 amino acids. This CDR3 reads CASSQEPGQGALYGYTF. CDR3 nucleotide sequence: TGCGCCAGCAGCCAAGAACCGGGACAGGGGGCCCTCTATGGCTACACCTTC.

This chain uses TRBV10-1 with TRBJ1-5, with 7 bases aligning to TRBD1. CDR3 length: 15 residues. Germline trimming cut 9 bases from V and 5 bases from J; bases unmatched to any gene: 13. From germline, CDR1 is WNHNN and CDR2 SYGVQD (reference sequence). The CDR3 DNA follows: TGCGCCAGACTCCTCGACAGGGCGATGGATCAGCCCCAGCATTTT. Protein sequence: CARLLDRAMDQPQHF.

The chain recombines TRBV5-1 with TRBJ2-1; 7 nucleotides agree with TRBD2. V lost 1 base to trimming and J lost 6 bases; unmatched junction nucleotides: 4. This CDR3 is built from 14 residues. In germline, CDR1 is SGHRS, CDR2 YFSETQ. CDR3 nucleotide sequence: TGCGCCAGCAGCTTGCGAAGCGGGACCAATGAGCAGTTCTTC. This gives the protein CASSLRSGTNEQFF.

The chain employs TRBV12-2 and TRBJ1-5; the table assigns TRBD1, which was not confirmed against the DNA. TRBV12-2 is noted as a pseudogene. The length of the CDR3 is 17 residues. The CDR3 here is CASRLQRQGRLDQPQHF. The DNA of the CDR3 is TGTGCAAGTCGCTTACAAAGACAGGGGCGCCTTGATCAGCCCCAGCATTTT.

J is TRBJ2-2 and V is TRBV27; 8 bases agree with TRBD1. V lost 1 base and J lost 4; bases outside the gene matches: 11. Germline values: CDR1 MNHEY, CDR2 SMNVEV (reference sequence). This CDR3 has 18 residues. CDR3 in DNA: TGTGCCAGCAGTTTATTTCCAGGGGGCGAGTTTAGCACCGGGGAGCTGTTTTTT. This sequence encodes CASSLFPGGEFSTGELFF.

In this sample, this clone turned up a few times. The rearrangement joins TRBV9 to TRBJ1-6; maybe TRBD1 (5 bases). Between the trimmed V and J ends, which lost 3 bases and 6 bases, there was a span of 13 bases. The germline CDR1 and CDR2 sequences are SGDLS and YYNGEE. This CDR3 has 15 amino acids. This CDR3 is CASSAGGEFNSPLHF. CDR3 coding DNA: TGTGCCAGCAGCGCGGGGGGGGAATTTAATTCACCCCTCCACTTT.